This TCR beta chain came from a study of T cell changes during pregnancy in multiple sclerosis. The CDR3 contains 19 residues. Germline CDR1 reads SGHTA; CDR2 reads FQGTGA. The junction had 12 bases not matched to a gene; V was cut back by 5 bases and J by 3 bases. Repertoires were generated with immunoSEQ multiplex PCR, while TCRdb's copy carries only in-frame clones and drops some. The data hold tens of thousands of clones, with roughly 87% observed a single time. This specimen was CD8+ T cells from peripheral blood mononuclear cells, taken in the first trimester of pregnancy. This chain connects TRBV7-3 to TRBJ2-3; TRBD2 matches at 15 bases. The receptor comes from a female donor with multiple sclerosis, enrolled in a pregnancy study. CDR3 loop: CASSQGLAGGQVATDTQYF. The CDR3 region has the DNA TGTGCCAGCAGCCAAGGACTAGCGGGGGGGCAGGTCGCGACAGATACGCAGTATTTT.